This TCR beta chain derives from a study of blood T cells in healthy people across ages. Findings and caveats of the study: Observed TCR beta diversity showed a strong correlation with the percentage of naive T cells as measured by flow cytometry. Any changes in expanded clonotypes were possibly confounded, as donor CMV status remained unknown. Unsorted PBMCs ruled out conclusive naive versus antigen-experienced comparison.

The authors ran a second PCR of roughly 6 to 12 cycles using a sample-barcoded 5' primer and a J-beta primer mix. TCRdb reanalysed the 5' RACE reads using MiXCR and keeps one entry per CDR3 protein. The table lists about 1.4 million distinct CDR3 sequences, around 59% of them singletons. With respect to this clonotype: What it recognizes is unknown.

The length of the CDR3 is 15 residues. Germline values: CDR1 MGHRA, CDR2 YSYEKL. Trimming took 2 bases from V and 2 from J, leaving 7 bases between them. They isolated at least 6 million PBMCs from each sample. The chain carries TRBV4-1 and TRBJ2-6; D not resolved. This clonotype was sampled from a man younger than 35 in good health. Sequenced sample: blood. The CDR3 DNA follows: TGCGCCAGCAGCCAATTAGTGGCTGGGGCCAACGTCCTGACTTTC. It yields the protein CASSQLVAGANVLTF.